This T cell receptor (beta chain) is from a study of a mutant IDH1 vaccine in newly diagnosed glioma. Whole-study context: Vaccines were begun 4-6 weeks after radiotherapy alone, or with temozolomide cycles. Treatment recipients were approximately 60% male and around 38% female, and their mean age was roughly 40 years. The therapy given earlier, which was standard therapy, consisted of radiotherapy, temozolomide, or both, and most of the patients received both. Study findings and constraints: No link was apparently found between pseudoprogression and changes in top peripheral T cell clonotypes.

In this sample, this clone turned up a few times. Antigen: not known. Germline assignment: CDR1 MGHDK and CDR2 SYGVNS. J was trimmed by 7 bases and V by 4 bases; bases with no gene match: 0. CDR3 length equals 12 residues. The assay was immunoSEQ multiplex PCR, and TCRdb's table has in-frame clones only and misses some. The sample records about 54,000 clones, roughly 84% being singletons. Specified time point: week 35, safety follow-up. Every single dose of the vaccine, 300 ug of mutant IDH1 20-mer peptide, came with topical imiquimod. The sequencing here drew on PBMCs, taken from a glioma patient whose treatment included an IDH1 peptide vaccine. The chain links TRBV25-1 to TRBJ1-5; 8 bases map to TRBD1. This receptor was obtained from a woman between 18 and 30 years old with glioma. This CDR3 is CASSAGGQPQHF. The CDR3 DNA sequence: TGTGCCAGCAGTGCAGGGGGCCAGCCCCAGCATTTT.